The present entry profiles one T cell receptor (beta chain) with its context. This sample is part of a study of OX40 agonist ivuxolimab in advanced cancers. The repertoire was sequenced with immunoSEQ multiplex PCR; TCRdb's copy has only in-frame clones and lacks some. The sample comprises just over 60,000 clones, about nine tenths of which are singletons, and under 20% rests with the top ten. CDR1 and CDR2 (germline): SGHTA, FQGNSA. The CDR3 is made up of 17 amino acids. Deletions cut 2 bases from V and 4 bases from J, with 15 bases between. The TCR was taken from an adult with an advanced solid tumor such as melanoma, head and neck, liver or kidney cancer. V and J are TRBV7-2 and TRBJ2-6; D may be TRBD1 or TRBD2 (7 bases each). Source: CD4+ or CD8+ T cells sorted from blood, taken in a trial of the OX40 agonist ivuxolimab. CDR3 in amino acids: CASSLHRGGTGANVLTF. In DNA, the CDR3 is TGTGCCAGCAGCTTACACAGGGGAGGGACAGGGGCCAACGTCCTGACTTTC.